This TCR beta chain came from a study of T-cell memory formation after mild COVID-19. Study-wide points: Clones which contracted sat mainly in CM and EM if CD4+, and in EMRA if CD8+. The pre-infection memory compartment contained some responding clones, suggesting cross-reactive memory joined.

J gave up 6 bases and V 1 base, and 9 bases lay outside the gene matches. The CDR3 is 16 residues long. 5'RACE, which relied on constant-segment primers, yielded TCR alpha and TCR beta cDNA libraries carrying sample barcodes and UMIs. TCRdb re-called the 5' RACE reads with MiXCR, one entry per CDR3 protein. Among some 250,000 distinct CDR3 sequences listed, roughly 10% were seen once. This clonotype was seen a few times. No antigen is known for it. The sequence derives from a young man who had mild COVID-19 (a few samples of this study predate the infection). Cell type and time point are not known. The rearrangement joins TRBV23-1 to TRBJ2-1, with 7 bases that match TRBD1. TRBV23-1 is identified as an open reading frame with a role that is uncertain. The sample was PBMCs or a T cell subset sorted from them (not recorded which). The CDR3, as DNA: TGCGCCAGCAGTCAATTACCTAACAGGGGCGGCAATGAGCAGTTCTTC. Protein product: CASSQLPNRGGNEQFF.